This T cell receptor beta chain came from a study of Ad26.COV2.S vaccination and SARS-CoV-2 variants. Across the whole study: It was the COV1001 Ad26.COV2.S trial arm that included the donor. In the study, Ad26.COV2.S was injected intramuscularly once, or twice 56 days apart.

Clones were read by immunoSEQ multiplex PCR, and TCRdb kept only the in-frame ones, dropping some. The data hold 430,000 or so clones, with about 88% observed a single time. Treatment noted: 15 to 20 received Ad26.COV2.S at low or high dose, single or two shots; a few received placebo; per-sample allocation not given. Sampling occurred on day 63 after the first vaccine or placebo injection. At a Boston site, the person donating was an adult of 18-55 years. Ad26.COV2.S expressed prefusion-stabilized spike from the original Wuhan strain. This sequence originates from a person between 18 and 60 years old who received the Ad26.COV2.S COVID-19 vaccine or a placebo. Here the sequenced sample was peripheral blood, taken in a trial of Ad26.COV2.S vaccine versus placebo.

The CDR3 loop is CASSPSASTNEKLFF. Written as DNA, the CDR3 is TGTGCCAGCTCACCAAGCGCTTCAACTAATGAAAAACTGTTTTTT. This rearrangement joins TRBV18 to TRBJ1-4, with no clear D. Germline CDR1 KGHSH, CDR2 LQKENI. Trimming shortened V by 2 bases and J by 0 bases, and 7 bases separated the two germline ends. The CDR3 loop spans 15 amino acids.